One and the same sample provided the 20 T cell receptor beta chains below, sequenced in a study of shared clonotypes between healthy human individuals. The method was immunoSEQ multiplex PCR; TCRdb's version includes in-frame clones alone and lacks a portion of them. This sample has roughly 2,500,000 clones; approximately 93% occur once, and the top ten carry around 0.37%. The sequencing input was naive CD4+ T cells from PBMCs. Specified subset: CD45RA+ positively selected. The receptors shown here come from a man aged 18 to 29 in good health. Some clones in this sample may be carry-over from other donors' samples.

The genes are TRBV11-2 and TRBJ1-1; 7 nucleotides match TRBD1. Germline values: CDR1 SGHAT, CDR2 FQNNGV. The CDR3 runs to 15 residues. Trimming took 3 bases from V and 0 from J; bases not matched to a gene: 4. The CDR3 DNA follows: TGTGCCAGCAGCTTCTCGACAGGGATGAACACTGAAGCTTTCTTT. Residues: CASSFSTGMNTEAFF.

The genes are TRBV6-1 and TRBJ1-3; D is perhaps TRBD1 (6 bases). Germline loops: CDR1 MNHNS, CDR2 SASEGT. This CDR3 spans 15 amino acids. The ends were cut back, 2 bases at V and 6 bases at J, with 14 bases in the middle. This CDR3 is CASSEIPGHLNTIYF. The CDR3 region has the DNA TGTGCCAGCAGTGAAATCCCGGGACATCTAAACACCATATATTTT.

V is TRBV18 and J is TRBJ2-1; no clear D. CDR3 size: 13 residues. The germline V and J ends were trimmed by 1 base and 7 bases, with 8 bases remaining between them. CDR1 is KGHSH and CDR2 is LQKENI in the germline V gene. CDR3: CASSPRRLNEQFF. In DNA form, the CDR3 reads TGTGCCAGCTCACCACGGCGGTTAAATGAGCAGTTCTTC.

In its sample, this clone was seen once. Within the sample, other DNA sequences also encode this same CDR3. The chain combines TRBV12-5 with TRBJ2-3; D might be TRBD2 (6 bases). Trimming left V 3 bases short and J 0 bases short, with 7 bases between. The CDR3 loop spans 14 amino acids. Germline assignment: CDR1 LGHNT and CDR2 FRNRAP. CDR3 nucleotide sequence: TGTGCTAGTGGTTTAGCGGGCAGCACAGATACGCAGTATTTT. Its translation is CASGLAGSTDTQYF.

The chain recombines TRBV5-4 with TRBJ2-5; D is ambiguous. CDR3 length: 14 amino acids. Germline-derived CDR1 and CDR2 are SGHNT and YYREEE (reference sequence). V lost 0 bases and J lost 5, with 11 bases in between. The CDR3 DNA sequence: TGTGCCAGCAGCTTGGGCGCGCCCGGGGAGACCCAGTACTTC. It translates to CASSLGAPGETQYF.

This clone was seen a single time. The J gene is TRBJ2-2, the V gene TRBV5-1; perhaps TRBD1 as D (6 bases). The germline gives CDR1 SGHRS, CDR2 YFSETQ. This CDR3 comprises 13 residues. Trimming cost V 2 bases and J 8 bases, with 10 bases left between them. CDR3 protein: CASSFQGRGELFF. The CDR3 coding sequence is TGCGCCAGCAGCTTCCAGGGGCGAGGGGAGCTGTTTTTT.

The CDR3 loop reads CASSPLEGLSGNTIYF. CDR3 DNA sequence: TGTGCCAGCTCACCCCTCGAGGGCCTCTCTGGAAACACCATATATTTT. This rearrangement joins TRBV18 to TRBJ1-3; D ambiguous. The length of the CDR3 is 16 residues. Germline CDR1 KGHSH, CDR2 LQKENI. V was pared by 3 bases and J by 0 bases, with 12 bases between.

The chain links TRBV5-1 to TRBJ1-1; D is possibly TRBD1 (6 bases). Germline V gene lookup returns CDR1 SGHRS and CDR2 YFSETQ. V shed 6 bases and J shed 4 bases, with 16 bases lying between them. The CDR3 covers 14 residues. The CDR3: CASTPWGGITEAFF. The CDR3 DNA reads as TGCGCCAGCACCCCGTGGGGGGGCATCACTGAAGCTTTCTTT.

This clone was seen more than once but under ten times. V and J are TRBV6-1 and TRBJ1-1; D is ambiguous. V was pared by 2 bases and J by 14 bases, with 18 bases between. The CDR3 spans 13 residues. Germline V gene lookup returns CDR1 MNHNS and CDR2 SASEGT. CDR3 in amino acids: CASSEIVRLHLFF. As DNA, the CDR3 is TGTGCCAGCAGTGAAATTGTGAGACTTCATCTATTCTTT.

The rearrangement joins TRBV12-5 to TRBJ1-3; tentatively, D is TRBD1 (5 bases). This CDR3 is built from 15 residues. Trimming cost V 4 bases and J 0 bases, with 10 bases left between them. Germline CDR1 reads LGHNT; CDR2 reads FRNRAP. The CDR3 coding sequence is TGTGCTAGTGGTTCAATGACAGTCTCTGGAAACACCATATATTTT. Residues: CASGSMTVSGNTIYF. Complete variable domain (other parts from reference TRBV12-5 and TRBJ1-3): DARVTQTPRHKVTEMGQEVTMRCQPILGHNTVFWYRQTMMQGLELLAYFRNRAPLDDSGMPKDRFSAEMPDATLATLKIQPSEPRDSAVYFCASGSMTVSGNTIYFGEGSWLTVV.

The gene calls are TRBV28 and TRBJ1-3; D unclear. With 4 bases removed from V and 0 bases from J, the gap between germline ends came to 10 bases. From germline, CDR1 is MDHEN and CDR2 SYDVKM. The CDR3 consists of 15 residues. As DNA, the CDR3 is TGTGCCAGCAGTTCCAGTATTACCTCTGGAAACACCATATATTTT. This sequence encodes CASSSSITSGNTIYF.

The V gene is TRBV6-4, the J gene TRBJ1-2; D remains unclear. V shed 2 bases and J shed 2 bases, with 9 bases lying between them. CDR1 and CDR2 (germline): MRHNA, SNTAGT. There are 14 residues in the CDR3. The CDR3 protein is CASSDGRRNYGYTF. In DNA, the CDR3 is TGTGCCAGCAGTGACGGCAGGCGCAACTATGGCTACACCTTC.

CDR3 protein: CASSLREGSYEQYF. CDR3 DNA sequence: TGTGCCAGCAGTTTACGAGAGGGGTCCTACGAGCAGTACTTC. The chain employs TRBV28 and TRBJ2-7; D tentatively fits TRBD1 or TRBD2 (5 bases each). With 2 bases removed from V and 1 base from J, the gap between germline ends came to 9 bases. Germline V gene lookup returns CDR1 MDHEN and CDR2 SYDVKM. The CDR3 is 14 amino acids.

The V call is TRBV27, the J call TRBJ2-3, with 8 bases fitting TRBD1. CDR3 length: 13 residues. Germline V lookup: CDR1 MNHEY, CDR2 SMNVEV (reference sequence). V lost 7 bases and J lost 4; bases outside the gene matches: 4. The chain's CDR3 is CASKQGAADTQYF. The CDR3 nucleotides read TGTGCCAGCAAGCAGGGGGCGGCAGATACGCAGTATTTT.

As regards this clone: This CDR3 is also generated by other DNA sequences in the sample. The rearrangement links TRBV18 to TRBJ2-3; D might be TRBD2 (5 bases). Germline V gene sequence: CDR1 KGHSH, CDR2 LQKENI. Trimming took off 3 bases at V and 1 base at J, with 8 bases between the two ends. This CDR3 contains 14 residues. For the CDR3, the DNA is TGTGCCAGCTCACCTCCGAGGGGCACAGATACGCAGTATTTT. It translates to CASSPPRGTDTQYF.

The count of this clone is one. The chain employs TRBV15 and TRBJ1-2; maybe TRBD1 (5 bases). Trimming took 1 base from V and 8 from J, leaving 14 bases between them. The CDR3 covers 14 residues. Germline V gives CDR1 LNHNV, CDR2 YYDKDF (reference sequence). The CDR3 sequence: CATSRARDRGGYTF. CDR3 sequence (DNA): TGTGCCACCAGCAGAGCCCGGGATAGGGGCGGCTACACCTTC.

The V and J genes are TRBV18 and TRBJ2-3; the D gene is possibly TRBD2 (6 bases). CDR1 and CDR2 (germline): KGHSH, LQKENI. The V and J ends lost 0 bases and 1 base respectively, with 8 bases between them. The CDR3 contains 15 residues. CDR3 coding DNA: TGTGCCAGCTCACCACCGGGACTGCGCACAGATACGCAGTATTTT. This translates into CASSPPGLRTDTQYF.

The chain couples TRBV28 to TRBJ1-2; no reliable D call. The CDR3 spans 13 residues. From germline, CDR1 is MDHEN and CDR2 SYDVKM. Trimming took off 3 bases at V and 4 bases at J, with 9 bases between the two ends. This CDR3 is CASSLNPAYGYTF. The CDR3 DNA sequence: TGTGCCAGCAGTTTGAACCCCGCCTATGGCTACACCTTC.

CDR3 sequence reads: CASSPRRQGFFGQPQHF. In nucleotides, the CDR3 is TGCGCCAGCAGCCCCCGAAGACAGGGATTCTTCGGGCAGCCCCAGCATTTT. The V and J genes are TRBV4-1 and TRBJ1-5, with TRBD1 matching over 7 bases. CDR3 length equals 17 residues. J lost 7 bases, V lost 4 bases, and 16 bases had no gene match. Germline CDR1 reads MGHRA; CDR2 reads YSYEKL.

V and J are TRBV9 and TRBJ1-2; perhaps TRBD1 as D (5 bases). The CDR3 sequence is 16 residues long. CDR1 SGDLS and CDR2 YYNGEE come from the germline V gene. V was pared by 0 bases and J by 0 bases, with 12 bases between. The CDR3 region is CASSVAGGTANYGYTF. Written as DNA, the CDR3 is TGTGCCAGCAGCGTAGCTGGTGGGACGGCTAACTATGGCTACACCTTC. The complete variable domain, with remaining parts taken from reference TRBV9 and TRBJ1-2, reads DSGVTQTPKHLITATGQRVTLRCSPRSGDLSVYWYQQSLDQGLQFLIQYYNGEERAKGNILERFSAQQFPDLHSELNLSSLELGDSALYFCASSVAGGTANYGYTFGSGTRLTVV.